Listed here are 21 T cell receptor beta chains from one sample, sequenced in a study of CD8 T cells in Susac syndrome. Random-hexamer reverse transcription was applied to roughly 0.5 to 1 ug RNA. TCRdb reanalysed the immunoSEQ multiplex PCR reads using MiXCR and keeps one entry per CDR3 protein. The sample holds 53,000 or so distinct CDR3 sequences, approximately 94% seen once. The source material was CD8+ T cells from PBMCs. The receptor source for this set is a human donor in good health.

This chain connects TRBV28 to TRBJ2-7; 7 nucleotides match TRBD1. V trimming: 6 bases; J trimming: 6 bases; junction bases outside the gene matches: 8. Germline lookup yields CDR1 MDHEN and CDR2 SYDVKM. The CDR3 loop spans 13 amino acids. The CDR3 coding sequence is TGTGCCAGCAGGAACCCGACAGGGTTCGAGCAGTACTTC. Translation gives CASRNPTGFEQYF.

V and J are TRBV20-1 and TRBJ2-7, with 8 nucleotides matching TRBD2. CDR1 and CDR2 (germline): DFQATT, SNEGSKA (reference sequence). Trimming at V came to 4 bases and at J to 7 bases, leaving 15 bases not matched to a gene. The CDR3 runs to 15 residues. As DNA, the CDR3 is TGCAGTGCTATACTCCCGGGACTAGACACTAGGGAGCAGTACTTC. Encoded protein: CSAILPGLDTREQYF.

The chain recombines TRBV6-6 with TRBJ1-1; 8 bases align to TRBD1. The CDR3 has 10 residues. Looked up from germline, CDR1 is MNHNY and CDR2 is SVGAGI (reference sequence). J was trimmed by 10 bases and V by 5 bases; bases with no gene match: 0. The chain's CDR3 is CASSGTGAFF. The CDR3 DNA reads TGTGCCAGCAGTGGGACAGGAGCTTTCTTT.

The chain recombines TRBV4-1 with TRBJ2-1; D not certain. The CDR3 is 14 residues long. Trimming stripped 2 bases from V and 8 bases from J, with 13 bases between. In germline, CDR1 is MGHRA, CDR2 YSYEKL. CDR3 protein: CASSQYAIRDEQFF. Written as DNA, the CDR3 is TGCGCCAGCAGCCAATACGCAATCCGGGATGAGCAGTTCTTC.

This chain connects TRBV28 to TRBJ2-1; TRBD1 matches 8 bases. Looked up from germline, CDR1 is MDHEN and CDR2 is SYDVKM. The CDR3 consists of 14 residues. V lost 6 bases, J lost 9 bases, and 10 bases stayed unmatched. The DNA for the CDR3 is TGTGCCAGCAGCTCGGGACAGGAGGGGGCTGAGCAGTTCTTC. Translation gives CASSSGQEGAEQFF.

CDR3 sequence (DNA): TGTGCCAGTAGTCCCTCGCTAGCGGGCTACTACAATGAGCAGTTCTTC. It specifies CASSPSLAGYYNEQFF. V is TRBV19 and J is TRBJ2-1; 8 nucleotides match TRBD2. The V gene's germline CDR1 is LNHDA and CDR2 SQIVND (reference sequence). The trim removed 5 bases at V and 3 bases at J, leaving 9 bases unmatched. This CDR3 contains 16 residues.

The rearrangement joins TRBV20-1 to TRBJ1-4; 9 bases are shared with TRBD1. The CDR3 has 17 amino acids. V lost 6 bases to trimming and J lost 8 bases; unmatched junction nucleotides: 19. Germline-derived CDR1 and CDR2 are DFQATT and SNEGSKA (reference sequence). The CDR3 sequence: CSAYSGDREDLGEKLFF. CDR3 bases: TGCAGTGCCTATAGTGGGGACAGGGAGGATTTGGGCGAAAAACTGTTTTTT.

This chain joins TRBV11-2 and TRBJ2-5; the match to TRBD2 covers 8 bases. Germline loops: CDR1 SGHAT, CDR2 FQNNGV. J lost 6 bases, V lost 8 bases, and 5 bases had no gene match. This CDR3 is built from 12 residues. CDR3 sequence reads: CASRRGEKTQYF. Written as DNA, the CDR3 is TGTGCCAGCCGGCGGGGGGAGAAGACCCAGTACTTC.

The chain has TRBV29-1 and TRBJ1-1; 7 bases fit TRBD1. V shed 8 bases and J 8 bases; nucleotides not matched to a gene: 8. There are 11 residues in the CDR3. Germline loops: CDR1 SQVTM, CDR2 ANQGSEA. The CDR3 loop reads CSFPGDREAFF. CDR3 DNA sequence: TGCAGCTTCCCCGGGGACAGAGAAGCTTTCTTT.

This chain uses TRBV5-1 with TRBJ2-1, with TRBD1 matching 8 bases. Germline V gene lookup returns CDR1 SGHRS and CDR2 YFSETQ. This CDR3 region has 14 residues. Germline trimming cut 7 bases from V and 2 bases from J; bases unmatched to any gene: 5. The CDR3 DNA is TGCGCCAGCCACTGGACAGGGCCCTACAATGAGCAGTTCTTC. Translated, it gives CASHWTGPYNEQFF.

This chain uses TRBV3-1 with TRBJ2-5; D is uncertain. Trimming shortened V by 0 bases and J by 3 bases, and 8 bases separated the two germline ends. The length of the CDR3 is 14 residues. Per the germline V gene, CDR1 is LGHDT and CDR2 is YNNKEL (reference sequence). The CDR3 DNA sequence: TGTGCCAGCAGCCAAGATGTCCAAAAAGAGACCCAGTACTTC. As protein: CASSQDVQKETQYF.

The V call is TRBV27, the J call TRBJ1-1; no clear D. The germline V gene encodes CDR1 MNHEY and CDR2 SMNVEV (reference sequence). V lost 0 bases and J lost 4, with 6 bases in between. This CDR3 comprises 13 residues. The CDR3 DNA reads as TGTGCCAGCAGTTTATCGAGAGCCACTGAAGCTTTCTTT. Translating gives CASSLSRATEAFF.

The chain recombines TRBV7-9 with TRBJ2-5; D gene unclear. Per the germline V gene, CDR1 is SEHNR and CDR2 is FQNEAQ (reference sequence). Trimming stripped 8 bases from V and 4 bases from J, with 11 bases between. The CDR3 totals 12 residues. In nucleotides, the CDR3 is TGTGCCAGCTTCATAGGCCCAGAGACCCAGTACTTC. Its translation is CASFIGPETQYF.

The V gene is TRBV7-8, the J gene TRBJ2-6, with a tentative D call TRBD2 (6 bases). The CDR3 contains 16 residues. V lost 4 bases, J lost 3 bases, and 13 bases lay in between. CDR1 is SGHVS and CDR2 is FQNEAQ in the germline V gene. The CDR3 bases are TGTGCCAGCAGCTCGGAGGGAGTCCGTGGGGCCAACGTCCTGACTTTC. Translating gives CASSSEGVRGANVLTF. Full variable domain (outside the CDR3, taken from reference TRBV7-8 and TRBJ2-6): GAGVSQSPRYKVAKRGQDVALRCDPISGHVSLFWYQQALGQGPEFLTYFQNEAQLDKSGLPSDRFFAERPEGSVSTLKIQRTQQEDSAVYLCASSSEGVRGANVLTFGAGSRLTVL.

This chain links TRBV28 with TRBJ2-1, with 7 positions matching TRBD2. The length of the CDR3 is 15 residues. Germline values: CDR1 MDHEN, CDR2 SYDVKM. With V trimmed by 6 bases and J by 1 base, 6 bases remained unmatched. The CDR3, as DNA: TGTGCCAGCAGCCCACTAGCGACTTCCTACAATGAGCAGTTCTTC. Its translation: CASSPLATSYNEQFF. Full variable domain (rest looked up from reference TRBV28 and TRBJ2-1): DVKVTQSSRYLVKRTGEKVFLECVQDMDHENMFWYRQDPGLGLRLIYFSYDVKMKEKGDIPEGYSVSREKKERFSLILESASTNQTSMYLCASSPLATSYNEQFFGPGTRLTVL.

This sequence joins TRBV13 and TRBJ2-7; 8 bases align to TRBD1. V lost 3 bases to trimming and J lost 7 bases; unmatched junction nucleotides: 8. CDR1 is PRHDT and CDR2 is FYEKMQ in the germline V gene (reference sequence). The CDR3 covers 14 residues. The CDR3 DNA reads as TGTGCCAGCAGCTTGAAGACAGGGGTGGGAGAGCAGTACTTC. Its translation is CASSLKTGVGEQYF.

The gene calls are TRBV5-1 and TRBJ2-7; the D gene could be TRBD1 or TRBD2 (5 bases each). V lost 5 bases to trimming and J lost 2 bases, with 14 bases between them. Germline CDR1 and CDR2: SGHRS and YFSETQ. CDR3 size: 14 residues. CDR3 DNA: TGCGCCAGCAGGTCCGGGACGGCTACCTACGAGCAGTACTTC. Its translation: CASRSGTATYEQYF.

The sample holds one count of this clonotype. The rearrangement uses TRBV7-8 and TRBJ2-2, with 8 bases identical to TRBD2. The CDR3 has 18 residues. The J segment lost 7 bases and the V segment lost 2 bases, leaving 15 bases of the junction unmatched. The germline gives CDR1 SGHVS, CDR2 FQNEAQ. The CDR3 sequence: CASSLHIGRAELSGELFF. CDR3 sequence (DNA): TGTGCCAGCAGCTTACATATCGGGAGGGCCGAGTTGAGCGGGGAGCTGTTTTTT.

The table lists this clonotype with a count of one. The genes are TRBV5-1 and TRBJ2-7; D not resolved. Germline-derived CDR1 and CDR2 are SGHRS and YFSETQ. The length of the CDR3 is 12 residues. Trimming removed 0 bases at V and 3 bases at J, with 4 bases between. The CDR3 region is CASSLEDYEQYF. CDR3 sequence (DNA): TGCGCCAGCAGCTTGGAGGACTACGAGCAGTACTTC.

V usage is TRBV19 and J usage is TRBJ2-2; the match to TRBD2 covers 9 bases. Germline V gene data show CDR1 as LNHDA and CDR2 as SQIVND (reference sequence). The CDR3 totals 17 residues. V dropped 3 bases and J dropped 5; count of bases not matched to a gene: 10. The chain's CDR3 is CASSITGLAVPTGELFF. The CDR3 DNA reads as TGTGCCAGTAGTATTACGGGACTAGCAGTGCCGACCGGGGAGCTGTTTTTT.

J is TRBJ2-1 and V is TRBV6-4, with TRBD2 as a possible D gene (5 bases). V shed 2 bases and J shed 4 bases, with 6 bases lying between them. From germline, CDR1 is MRHNA and CDR2 SNTAGT. The CDR3 contains 13 residues. The DNA for the CDR3 is TGTGCCAGCAGTGACGGGGAGTACAATGAGCAGTTCTTC. This translates into CASSDGEYNEQFF.